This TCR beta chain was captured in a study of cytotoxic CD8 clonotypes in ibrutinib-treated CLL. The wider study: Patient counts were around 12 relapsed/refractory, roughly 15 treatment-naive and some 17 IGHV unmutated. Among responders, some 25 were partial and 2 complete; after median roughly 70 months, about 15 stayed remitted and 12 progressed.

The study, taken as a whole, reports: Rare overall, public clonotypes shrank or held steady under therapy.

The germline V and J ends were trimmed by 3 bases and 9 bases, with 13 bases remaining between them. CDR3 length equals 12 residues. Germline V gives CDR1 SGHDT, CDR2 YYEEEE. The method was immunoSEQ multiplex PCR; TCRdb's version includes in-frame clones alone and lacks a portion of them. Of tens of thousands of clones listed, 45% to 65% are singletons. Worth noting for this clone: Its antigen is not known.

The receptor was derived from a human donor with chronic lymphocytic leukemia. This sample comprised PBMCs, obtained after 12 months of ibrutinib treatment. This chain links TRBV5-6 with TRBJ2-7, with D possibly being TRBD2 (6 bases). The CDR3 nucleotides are TGTGCCAGCAGCTCGGGACTTTCCTCGCAGTACGTC. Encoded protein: CASSSGLSSQYV.